This T cell receptor (beta chain) was retrieved from a study of T cell changes during pregnancy in multiple sclerosis. Germline-derived CDR1 and CDR2 are MNHEY and SMNVEV (reference sequence). V lost 8 bases and J 5 bases, leaving 18 bases between the germline ends. This CDR3 has 14 residues. Using immunoSEQ multiplex PCR, the repertoire was profiled, and TCRdb retains in-frame clones only, with some absent. The sample has tens of thousands of clones; about 94% are singletons. This specimen was peripheral blood, taken in the third trimester of pregnancy. This sequence originates from a female donor with multiple sclerosis, enrolled in a pregnancy study. V usage is TRBV27 and J usage is TRBJ1-1, with D possibly TRBD1 on 6 matching bases. The DNA for the CDR3 is TGTGCCAGCTACAGGGTCCCCTCTACTACTGAAGCTTTCTTT. This translates into CASYRVPSTTEAFF.